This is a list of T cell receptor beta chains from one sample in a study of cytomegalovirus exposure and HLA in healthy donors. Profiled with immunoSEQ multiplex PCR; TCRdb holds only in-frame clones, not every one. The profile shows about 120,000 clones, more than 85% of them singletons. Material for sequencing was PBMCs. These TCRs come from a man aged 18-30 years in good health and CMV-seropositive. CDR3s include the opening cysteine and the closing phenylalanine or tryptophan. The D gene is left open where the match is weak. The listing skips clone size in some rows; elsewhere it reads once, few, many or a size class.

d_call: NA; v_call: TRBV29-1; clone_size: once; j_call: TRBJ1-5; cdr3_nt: TGCAGCGTTGGGGAAGGGAGTCAGCCCCAGCATTTT; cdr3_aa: CSVGEGSQPQHF
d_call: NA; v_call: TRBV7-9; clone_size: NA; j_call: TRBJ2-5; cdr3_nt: TGTGCCAGCAGCTTAGATCAGGGTACGTCAAGGACCCAGTACTTC; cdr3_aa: CASSLDQGTSRTQYF
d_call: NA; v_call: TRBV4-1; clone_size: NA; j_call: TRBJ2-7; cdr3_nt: TGCGCCAGCAGCCAAGTACTAGGGCCCACTTCTGAGCAGTACTTC; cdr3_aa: CASSQVLGPTSEQYF
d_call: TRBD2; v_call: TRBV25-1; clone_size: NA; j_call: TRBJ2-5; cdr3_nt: TGTGCCAGCAGTCCGCTAGCGGGGTCACAAGAGACCCAGTACTTC; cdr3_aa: CASSPLAGSQETQYF
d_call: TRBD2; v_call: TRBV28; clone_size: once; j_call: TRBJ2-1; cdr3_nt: TGTGCCAGCAGTTTATGGGTAGCGGGGGGCAACAATGAGCAGTTCTTC; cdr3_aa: CASSLWVAGGNNEQFF
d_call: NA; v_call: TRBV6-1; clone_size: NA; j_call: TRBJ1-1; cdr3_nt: TGTGCCAGCAGTTATACAGAGAACACTGAAGCTTTCTTT; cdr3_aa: CASSYTENTEAFF
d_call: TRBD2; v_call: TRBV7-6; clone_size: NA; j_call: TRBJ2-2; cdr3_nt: TGTGCCAGCAGCCCGTTGCGGGGGACCGGGGAGCTGTTTTTT; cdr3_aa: CASSPLRGTGELFF
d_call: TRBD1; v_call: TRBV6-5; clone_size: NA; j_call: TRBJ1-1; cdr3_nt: TGTGCCAGCAGTTACCAAACAGGGGGTAGCACTGAAGCTTTCTTT; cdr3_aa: CASSYQTGGSTEAFF
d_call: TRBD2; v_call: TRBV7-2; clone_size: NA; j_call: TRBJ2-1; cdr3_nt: TGTGCCAGCAGCTTAGTCTGGTCTAGCGGGGGGTCGGTTTCTGAGCAGTTCTTC; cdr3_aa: CASSLVWSSGGSVSEQFF
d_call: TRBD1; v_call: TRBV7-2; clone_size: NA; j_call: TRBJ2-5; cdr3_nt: TGTGCCAGCAGCGGACCGGGACAGGGGGCGAGGGAGACCCAGTACTTC; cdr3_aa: CASSGPGQGARETQYF
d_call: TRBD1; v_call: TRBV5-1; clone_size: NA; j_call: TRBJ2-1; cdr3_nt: TGCGCCAGCAGCGCCATCTCGGGACAGTACAATGAGCAGTTCTTC; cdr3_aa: CASSAISGQYNEQFF
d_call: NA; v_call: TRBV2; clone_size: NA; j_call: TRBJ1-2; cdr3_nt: TGTGCCAGCGGTCTAGGACTCTATGGCTACACCTTC; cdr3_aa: CASGLGLYGYTF
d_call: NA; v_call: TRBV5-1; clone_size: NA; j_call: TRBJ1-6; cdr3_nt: TGCGCTAGCAGCTTGGAAGTAGGGGAAAATAATTCACCCCTCCACTTT; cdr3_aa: CASSLEVGENNSPLHF
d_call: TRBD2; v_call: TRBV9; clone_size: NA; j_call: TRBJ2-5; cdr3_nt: TGTGCCAGCAGCGTGGTAGCGGGGGCTCAAGAGACCCAGTACTTC; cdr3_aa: CASSVVAGAQETQYF
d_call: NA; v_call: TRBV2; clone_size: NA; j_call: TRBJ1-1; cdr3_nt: TGTGCCAGCAGTGAAGCGCGAGTCCCTGAAGCTTTCTTT; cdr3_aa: CASSEARVPEAFF
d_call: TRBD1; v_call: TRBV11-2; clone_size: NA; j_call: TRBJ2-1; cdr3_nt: TGTGCCAGCGATTTTACTCCGGGACAGGGTGTCAATGAGCAGTTCTTC; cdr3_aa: CASDFTPGQGVNEQFF
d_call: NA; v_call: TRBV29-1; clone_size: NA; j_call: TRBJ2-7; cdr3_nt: TGCAGCCCCCCGGAGCCTAGAATCTACGAGCAGTACTTC; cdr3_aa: CSPPEPRIYEQYF
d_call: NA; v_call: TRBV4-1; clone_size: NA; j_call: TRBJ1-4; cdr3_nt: TGCGCCAGCAGCCAAGAAGCGGGGGCTTTGAGGGAAAAACTGTTTTTT; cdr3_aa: CASSQEAGALREKLFF
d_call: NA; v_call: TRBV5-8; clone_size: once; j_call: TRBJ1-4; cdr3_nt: TGTGCCAGCAGCTCGGCAGGGGAGAGGGCAACTAATGAAAAACTGTTTTTT; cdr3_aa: CASSSAGERATNEKLFF
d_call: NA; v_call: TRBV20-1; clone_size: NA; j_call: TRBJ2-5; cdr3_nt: TGCAGTGCTCTGTACCAAGAGACCCAGTACTTC; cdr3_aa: CSALYQETQYF
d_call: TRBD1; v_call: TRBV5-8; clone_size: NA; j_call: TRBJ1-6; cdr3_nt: TGTGCCAGCAGCTCCGGGACAGGCGGATCACCCCTCCACTTT; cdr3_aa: CASSSGTGGSPLHF
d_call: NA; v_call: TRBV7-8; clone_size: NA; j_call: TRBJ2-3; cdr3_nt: TGTGCCAGCAGCGCGACAGGTACAGATACGCAGTATTTT; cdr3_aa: CASSATGTDTQYF
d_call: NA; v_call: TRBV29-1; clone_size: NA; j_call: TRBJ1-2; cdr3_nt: TGCAGCGTCTCTAACGGCAGGGTGGGCGGCTACACCTTC; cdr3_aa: CSVSNGRVGGYTF
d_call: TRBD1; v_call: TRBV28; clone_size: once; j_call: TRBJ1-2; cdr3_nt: TGTGCCAGCAGGGGGACAGGCTATGGCTACACCTTC; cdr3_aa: CASRGTGYGYTF
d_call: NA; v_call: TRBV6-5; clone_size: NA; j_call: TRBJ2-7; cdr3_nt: TGTGCCAGCAAGGACTCTTTCTCCTCCTACGAGCAGTACTTC; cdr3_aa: CASKDSFSSYEQYF
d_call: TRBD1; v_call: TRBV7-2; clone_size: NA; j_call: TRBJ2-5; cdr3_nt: TGTGCCAGCAGCCCGAACAGGGGGGAAGAGACCCAGTACTTC; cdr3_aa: CASSPNRGEETQYF